This TCR beta chain stems from a study of shared clonotypes between healthy human individuals. Across the whole study: Three plates each covered CD4 naive and memory; CD8 naive two, CD8 memory one.

This CDR3 has 17 amino acids. Germline V CDR1 and CDR2: SGHAT, FQNNGV. V was pared by 5 bases and J by 4 bases, with 9 bases of the junction left unmatched. The split of CD4+ cells yielded CD45RA+ naive and CD45RA-negative memory subsets. Sequenced by immunoSEQ multiplex PCR; TCRdb stores in-frame clones only, minus some. The repertoire holds approximately 2.5 million clones, 90% to 95% seen once, with approximately 0.37% in the top ten. Sequences were obtained from naive CD4+ T cells from PBMCs. The subset here: CD45RA+ positively selected. The receptor's source is a man aged 18 to 30 in good health. Some clones in this sample may be carry-over from other donors' samples. This chain uses TRBV11-2 with TRBJ2-1; TRBD2 matches at 12 bases. Written as DNA, the CDR3 is TGTGCCAGCAGCCCCCTGACTAGCGGGAGAGTGTACAATGAGCAGTTCTTC. Its protein product is CASSPLTSGRVYNEQFF. The whole variable domain, filled in from reference TRBV11-2 and TRBJ2-1, reads EAGVAQSPRYKIIEKRQSVAFWCNPISGHATLYWYQQILGQGPKLLIQFQNNGVVDDSQLPKDRFSAERLKGVDSTLKIQPAKLEDSAVYLCASSPLTSGRVYNEQFFGPGTRLTVL.